This T cell receptor (beta chain) was profiled in a study of blood T cell repertoires in COVID-19 (dated by TCRdb to about 2020). For context, the study as a whole: Collaborator samples came from the United States, Italy and Spain and covered acute and convalescent phases of COVID-19. The prospective study material was composed of cDNA or gDNA derived from T cells, B-cell-depleted T cells, or PBMCs. The dataset comprised deeply sampled blood TCRbeta repertoires from subjects exposed to, actively infected with, or recovered from COVID-19. The repertoires were released in a freely available public database meant as a resource for research on the immune response to SARS-CoV-2. The samples were drawn from two sources: the first 160 participants of the ongoing ImmuneRACE study, and 1,254 subjects contributed by 6 global collaborators. Sample metadata almost always included a de-identified subject ID, COVID-19 status, age in years and sex. HLA class I and class II types, where available, came from metadata supplied by the sample provider rather than from assay-based typing.

Of note for this clone: Which antigen it targets is not known. No clone much larger than this one lies a single base away; base qualities are absent.

Each collaborating institution followed its own protocols to collect whole blood in K2EDTA tubes. Collaborator samples were shipped for TCRbeta analysis as frozen whole blood, isolated PBMCs, or DNA extracted from either sample type. The research as a whole found: The amount of clinical and demographic metadata varied by source and participant and was provided uncurated.

V is clipped by 2 bases and J by 3 bases, and the sequence between their germline boundaries is 13 bases long. The CDR3 runs 15 amino acids, cysteine and phenylalanine included. Only the CDR3 DNA stays, 45 bases, in frame from base 1. CDR1 and CDR2, per the germline V gene, are LGHNA and YNFKEQ. The immunoSEQ Assay, a bias-controlled multiplex PCR, was used to amplify TCRbeta CDR3 regions from genomic DNA. In the authors' own workflow: Within the assay, amplification of reference gene primers was used to estimate how many nucleated cells each sample contained. Sequence reads were collapsed and filtered to measure the absolute abundance of every unique TCRbeta CDR3 rearrangement. For each sample, productive Simpson clonality was calculated by taking the square root of Simpson's diversity index across productive rearrangements. This immuneACCESS table, as held by TCRdb, lists in-frame sequences with V and J called but not all clones. Of the missing ones, under half trace to an unresolved V gene in checked studies; the others have no known cause. V and J calls and clone size follow that table, whereas D and trimming were derived from the DNA. This sample has about 120,000 clones in its table, and approximately 70% of those were observed once. The ten top clones hold approximately 0.79% of the sample.

This sequence originates from a human donor with acute or convalescent COVID-19. The donor label of this sample is uncertain. What was sequenced was peripheral blood. The sequence is built from TRBV4-2 and TRBJ1-2; a confident D gene designation cannot be given. The CDR3 reads as follows: CASSQRANGDYGYTF. The DNA sequence reads TGTGCCAGCAGCCAAAGGGCCAACGGGGACTATGGCTACACCTTC.